Below, 21 T cell receptor beta chains from the same sample are listed, as sequenced in a study of OX40 agonist ivuxolimab in advanced cancers. The method was immunoSEQ multiplex PCR; TCRdb's version includes in-frame clones alone and lacks a portion of them. The top ten hold over 0.65% of the sample, which has 90,000 to 100,000 clones, 75% to 90% seen once. Sequenced material: CD4+ or CD8+ T cells sorted from blood, taken in a trial of the OX40 agonist ivuxolimab. Receptors were obtained from an adult with an advanced solid tumor such as melanoma, head and neck, liver or kidney cancer.

Written as DNA, the CDR3 is TGTGCCAGCCCTCCCAGGATAGCGGGAAGGGCTGACGGGGAGCTGTTTTTT. This sequence encodes CASPPRIAGRADGELFF. The V and J genes are TRBV7-9 and TRBJ2-2; 8 bases align to TRBD2. The junction had 18 bases not matched to a gene; V was cut back by 8 bases and J by 7 bases. The germline V gene encodes CDR1 SEHNR and CDR2 FQNEAQ (reference sequence). This CDR3 has 17 residues.

The chain joins TRBV10-1 to TRBJ2-7, with 7 bases that match TRBD1. The CDR3 length is 13 residues. The junction had 6 bases not matched to a gene; V was cut back by 7 bases and J by 3 bases. The germline V gene has CDR1 WNHNN and CDR2 SYGVQD (reference sequence). The CDR3 region has the DNA TGCGCCAGCAAAGGGGGCGAAATCTACGAGCAGTACGTC. Translation gives CASKGGEIYEQYV.

This clone was picked up one time. This chain links TRBV6-1 with TRBJ1-1, with D possibly being TRBD1 (5 bases). The V gene lost 6 bases and the J gene lost 5 bases, with 13 bases spanning the gap. The CDR3 totals 13 residues. In germline, CDR1 is MNHNS, CDR2 SASEGT. The CDR3 nucleotides are TGTGCCAGCAGGATGAGCGGGGGGACTGAAGCTTTCTTT. Translated: CASRMSGGTEAFF.

The J gene is TRBJ1-1, the V gene TRBV29-1; possibly TRBD1 for D (5 bases). V was clipped by 4 bases and J by 4 bases, with 7 bases between them. Germline V gene data show CDR1 as SQVTM and CDR2 as ANQGSEA. This CDR3 region has 11 residues. CDR3 nucleotides: TGCAGCGTTGCTGGGGCCACTGAAGCTTTCTTT. This sequence encodes CSVAGATEAFF.

The chain employs TRBV18 and TRBJ2-3; TRBD2 matches at 16 bases. Germline V gene lookup returns CDR1 KGHSH and CDR2 LQKENI. This CDR3 region has 17 residues. V lost 3 bases, J lost 8 bases, and 8 bases stayed unmatched. The CDR3 sequence: CASSPRGLAGGPGTQYF. The CDR3 bases are TGTGCCAGCTCACCCCGGGGACTAGCGGGAGGGCCTGGTACGCAGTATTTT. Using reference TRBV18 and TRBJ2-3 for the parts outside the CDR3, the full variable domain is NAGVMQNPRHLVRRRGQEARLRCSPMKGHSHVYWYRQLPEEGLKFMVYLQKENIIDESGMPKERFSAEFPKEGPSILRIQQVVRGDSAAYFCASSPRGLAGGPGTQYFGPGTRLTVL.

The CDR3 loop reads CASSDRRGKETQYF. Written as DNA, the CDR3 is TGTGCCAGCAGTGACCGCAGGGGCAAAGAGACCCAGTACTTC. The rearrangement links TRBV2 to TRBJ2-5, with TRBD1 as a possible D gene (6 bases). The CDR3 has 14 residues. From germline, CDR1 is SNHLY and CDR2 FYNNEI. V was cut by 3 bases and J by 3 bases, with 11 bases left in between. Based on the CDR3 plus reference TRBV2 and TRBJ2-5, the full variable domain is EPEVTQTPSHQVTQMGQEVILRCVPISNHLYFYWYRQILGQKVEFLVSFYNNEISEKSEIFDDQFSVERPDGSNFTLKIRSTKLEDSAMYFCASSDRRGKETQYFGPGTRLLVL.

The CDR3 region has the DNA TGCGCCAGCAGCTTGGGGAACACCGGGGAGCTGTTTTTT. It is translated as CASSLGNTGELFF. The chain has TRBV5-1 and TRBJ2-2; D is uncertain. V was pared by 0 bases and J by 1 base, with 1 base between. The CDR3 consists of 13 residues. Per the germline V gene, CDR1 is SGHRS and CDR2 is YFSETQ.

The chain links TRBV18 to TRBJ1-5, with D possibly matching TRBD1 (5 bases). Germline V CDR1 and CDR2: KGHSH, LQKENI. The CDR3 totals 13 residues. V lost 6 bases, J lost 4 bases, and 10 bases lay in between. CDR3 sequence: CASSPGTNQPQHF. The CDR3 bases are TGTGCCAGCTCTCCTGGGACGAATCAGCCCCAGCATTTT.

This clone occurred a few times. Other DNA sequences in this specimen translate into the identical CDR3. The chain uses TRBV10-2 and TRBJ1-2; D is possibly TRBD1 (5 bases). This CDR3 spans 13 amino acids. The V gene's germline CDR1 is WSHSY and CDR2 SAAADI. Deletions cut 8 bases from V and 0 bases from J, with 10 bases between. The CDR3 sequence is CASGAGSNYGYTF. The CDR3, as DNA: TGCGCCAGCGGGGCAGGGTCTAACTATGGCTACACCTTC.

The CDR3 coding sequence is TGTGCCAGCAGTCGGGACAGGGGGCTTGGTGAAGCTTTCTTT. It yields the protein CASSRDRGLGEAFF. The chain has TRBV6-6 and TRBJ1-1; 12 nucleotides agree with TRBD1. The germline CDR1 and CDR2 sequences are MNHNY and SVGAGI (reference sequence). V lost 5 bases and J lost 7; bases outside the gene matches: 5. CDR3 length: 14 residues.

This rearrangement joins TRBV6-1 to TRBJ1-2; possibly TRBD1 for D (5 bases). Germline CDR1 MNHNS, CDR2 SASEGT. The CDR3 spans 14 residues. Deletions cut 6 bases from V and 0 bases from J, with 11 bases between. The CDR3 DNA reads TGTGCCAGCAGAGGGCGGGGCCCTAACTATGGCTACACCTTC. It is translated as CASRGRGPNYGYTF.

This clone came up once. The V gene is TRBV6-1, the J gene TRBJ2-3; TRBD2 matches 9 bases. CDR3 length: 14 amino acids. V lost 6 bases to trimming and J lost 1 base; unmatched junction nucleotides: 2. Germline V gene sequence: CDR1 MNHNS, CDR2 SASEGT. CDR3 sequence: CASSKREGTDTQYF. CDR3 coding DNA: TGTGCCAGCAGCAAGCGGGAGGGCACAGATACGCAGTATTTT.

In DNA form, the CDR3 reads TGTGCCATCAGTGACAGGTCGGGCAATCAGCCCCAGCATTTT. Protein sequence: CAISDRSGNQPQHF. The J gene is TRBJ1-5, the V gene TRBV10-3; unclear D gene. Germline V lookup: CDR1 ENHRY, CDR2 SYGVKD. Trimming removed 3 bases from V and 2 bases from J, with 8 bases in between. The CDR3 loop spans 14 amino acids.

The genes are TRBV4-1 and TRBJ2-5, with 12 bases fitting TRBD2. V was pared by 0 bases and J by 4 bases, with 9 bases of the junction left unmatched. This CDR3 comprises 18 residues. The germline V gene has CDR1 MGHRA and CDR2 YSYEKL. This CDR3 reads CASSQDLLAGGPRETQYF. CDR3 DNA sequence: TGCGCCAGCAGCCAAGATCTCCTAGCGGGAGGGCCGCGAGAGACCCAGTACTTC.

The chain is built from TRBV5-6 and TRBJ2-3; the D gene is possibly TRBD2 (5 bases). There are 14 residues in the CDR3. Looked up from germline, CDR1 is SGHDT and CDR2 is YYEEEE. V lost 4 bases to trimming and J lost 4 bases, with 13 bases between them. CDR3 nucleotide sequence: TGTGCCAGCAGCCGAGGGCGTCAGGCAGATACGCAGTATTTT. Protein product: CASSRGRQADTQYF.

This clone has just one count. The chain joins TRBV25-1 to TRBJ2-4, with 13 nucleotides matching TRBD2. V lost 2 bases, J lost 4 bases, and 2 bases stayed unmatched. CDR3 length: 16 amino acids. In germline, CDR1 is MGHDK, CDR2 SYGVNS. The CDR3: CASSEPGLAGKNIQYF. CDR3 in DNA: TGTGCCAGCAGTGAACCGGGACTAGCGGGAAAAAACATTCAGTACTTC.

Only one count was recorded for this clone. This chain joins TRBV10-2 and TRBJ1-1, with 8 bases fitting TRBD1. J gave up 5 bases and V 6 bases, and 5 bases lay outside the gene matches. The CDR3 is 13 amino acids. The V gene's germline CDR1 is WSHSY and CDR2 SAAADI. The CDR3, as DNA: TGCGCCAGCAGGGACAGGGTAAGAACTGAAGCTTTCTTT. Translated: CASRDRVRTEAFF.

V is TRBV4-2 and J is TRBJ2-3, with D perhaps being TRBD1 or TRBD2 (5 bases each). The ends were cut back, 3 bases at V and 7 bases at J, with 8 bases in the middle. This CDR3 is 12 amino acids long. Looked up from germline, CDR1 is LGHNA and CDR2 is YNFKEQ. Written as DNA, the CDR3 is TGTGCCAGCAGCCAGGGGGAGAATACGCAGTATTTT. This gives the protein CASSQGENTQYF.

The chain carries TRBV28 and TRBJ2-7; 9 nucleotides match TRBD1. V was pared by 5 bases and J by 4 bases, with 6 bases of the junction left unmatched. Germline CDR1 reads MDHEN; CDR2 reads SYDVKM. CDR3 length: 14 residues. The CDR3 here is CASSGGTGLYEQYF. CDR3 coding DNA: TGTGCCAGCAGTGGGGGGACAGGGCTTTACGAGCAGTACTTC.

V and J are TRBV7-3 and TRBJ2-1; D may match TRBD1 or TRBD2 (5 bases each). The V gene lost 5 bases and the J gene lost 6 bases, with 20 bases spanning the gap. Germline V gene data show CDR1 as SGHTA and CDR2 as FQGTGA. The CDR3 spans 16 residues. CDR3 bases: TGTGCCAGCAGCGCCTCCGGGACCCACCTCGTCAATGAGCAGTTCTTC. This sequence encodes CASSASGTHLVNEQFF.

The chain employs TRBV5-1 and TRBJ1-3; 7 bases match TRBD1. The germline CDR1 and CDR2 sequences are SGHRS and YFSETQ. This CDR3 region has 16 residues. The trim removed 0 bases at V and 0 bases at J, leaving 3 bases unmatched. The CDR3 DNA reads TGCGCCAGCAGCTTGGCCCCAGGGGGCTCTGGAAACACCATATATTTT. It yields the protein CASSLAPGGSGNTIYF.